These 26 T cell receptor beta chains came from one sample sequenced in a study of blood T cell repertoires in COVID-19. The data were produced by immunoSEQ multiplex PCR, yet TCRdb's version contains in-frame clones alone and is incomplete. The sample contains some 200,000 clones, roughly nine tenths of which appear only once. The specimen was PBMCs or T cells enriched from blood (not recorded which). These receptors came from a woman aged 25 to 39 who had recovered from COVID-19.

This rearrangement joins TRBV19 to TRBJ2-1; 9 bases agree with TRBD2. The CDR3 extends over 15 amino acids. Germline CDR1 and CDR2: LNHDA and SQIVND (reference sequence). The V and J ends lost 7 bases and 3 bases, in that order; junction bases with no gene match: 7. The CDR3 DNA follows: TGTGCCAGTACGTTAGCGGGAGCCATCTACAATGAGCAGTTCTTC. Translation gives CASTLAGAIYNEQFF.

The rearrangement uses TRBV7-9 and TRBJ2-1; no definite D call. The CDR3 covers 12 residues. Trimming stripped 2 bases from V and 4 bases from J, with 3 bases between. Per the germline V gene, CDR1 is SEHNR and CDR2 is FQNEAQ (reference sequence). The CDR3 DNA follows: TGTGCCAGCAGCTTACCTTACAATGAGCAGTTCTTC. It specifies CASSLPYNEQFF.

The chain uses TRBV4-1 and TRBJ1-4, with TRBD1 matching 7 bases. The CDR3 runs 17 residues. The junction had 10 bases not matched to a gene; V was cut back by 1 base and J by 5 bases. Germline V CDR1 and CDR2: MGHRA, YSYEKL. The CDR3 coding sequence is TGCGCCAGCAGCCAAGCTCCCTCGGGACAGCTCAATGAAAAACTGTTTTTT. Translating it yields CASSQAPSGQLNEKLFF.

The chain recombines TRBV6-4 with TRBJ1-1; 7 nucleotides match TRBD1. The CDR3 is 13 residues long. V lost 3 bases to trimming and J lost 5 bases; unmatched junction nucleotides: 3. Germline V lookup: CDR1 MRHNA, CDR2 SNTAGT. The CDR3 DNA reads as TGTGCCAGCAGTGAACGACAGGGAACTGAAGCTTTCTTT. Protein sequence: CASSERQGTEAFF.

This chain joins TRBV5-1 and TRBJ2-5; TRBD1 matches 9 bases. J was trimmed by 4 bases and V by 3 bases; bases with no gene match: 7. Germline V gives CDR1 SGHRS, CDR2 YFSETQ. CDR3 length: 15 amino acids. CDR3 DNA: TGCGCCAGCAGCTCCGGGACAGGGTCGGCAGAGACCCAGTACTTC. This gives the protein CASSSGTGSAETQYF.

This chain links TRBV15 with TRBJ2-1; 10 nucleotides line up with TRBD2. There are 16 residues in the CDR3. Germline CDR1 reads LNHNV; CDR2 reads YYDKDF (reference sequence). Germline trimming cut 0 bases from V and 6 bases from J; bases unmatched to any gene: 5. The CDR3 DNA is TGTGCCACCAGCAGAGAGAAAGCGGGGGGGCCCAATGAGCAGTTCTTC. Amino acids: CATSREKAGGPNEQFF.

This clone was counted a few times. This chain uses TRBV7-8 with TRBJ1-1; D is unclear. Germline loops: CDR1 SGHVS, CDR2 FQNEAQ. The V and J ends lost 1 base and 10 bases respectively, with 10 bases between them. The CDR3 is 12 residues long. The CDR3: CASSLVRVTAFF. Written as DNA, the CDR3 is TGTGCCAGCAGCTTAGTACGGGTGACAGCTTTCTTT.

In this sample, this clone turned up once. This rearrangement joins TRBV5-6 to TRBJ2-7, with D perhaps TRBD2 (5 bases). V was clipped by 0 bases and J by 2 bases, with 9 bases between them. This CDR3 is 14 amino acids long. CDR1 and CDR2 from the germline V gene are SGHDT and YYEEEE. CDR3 in amino acids: CASSLGYGTYEQYF. CDR3 coding DNA: TGTGCCAGCAGCTTGGGTTACGGGACCTACGAGCAGTACTTC.

This clone was seen a few times. This chain joins TRBV4-2 and TRBJ1-1, with a possible D match to TRBD1 (6 bases). The CDR3 is made up of 14 amino acids. Germline CDR1 reads LGHNA; CDR2 reads YNFKEQ. Trimming left V 8 bases short and J 2 bases short, with 15 bases between. This chain's CDR3 is CASGETGYNTEAFF. The CDR3 DNA follows: TGTGCCAGCGGGGAGACAGGATACAACACTGAAGCTTTCTTT.

V gene TRBV6-1 combines with J gene TRBJ1-4; D unclear. Germline values: CDR1 MNHNS, CDR2 SASEGT. Trimming stripped 3 bases from V and 8 bases from J, with 7 bases between. The CDR3 has 12 residues. The CDR3: CASSDLLEKLFF. In nucleotides, the CDR3 is TGTGCCAGCAGTGATTTATTAGAAAAACTGTTTTTT.

The chain employs TRBV7-2 and TRBJ1-1; D is ambiguous. Deletions cut 0 bases from V and 6 bases from J, with 5 bases between. Looked up from germline, CDR1 is SGHTA and CDR2 is FQGNSA. This CDR3 is built from 12 residues. The CDR3 bases are TGTGCCAGCAGCTTAGCGGCAGCTGAAGCTTTCTTT. Protein sequence: CASSLAAAEAFF.

This clone was detected only a few times. The same CDR3 also results from other DNA sequences found in this sample. This sequence joins TRBV18 and TRBJ1-5; D may be TRBD1 (5 bases). Germline CDR1 and CDR2: KGHSH and LQKENI. Trimming removed 1 base from V and 4 bases from J, with 8 bases in between. The CDR3 length is 14 residues. CDR3 sequence (DNA): TGTGCCAGCTCACCACGGGGGGATAATCAGCCCCAGCATTTT. Amino acids: CASSPRGDNQPQHF.

The V and J genes are TRBV10-3 and TRBJ1-2, with unresolved D. Trimming shortened V by 3 bases and J by 6 bases, and 11 bases separated the two germline ends. The CDR3 has 13 residues. The germline gives CDR1 ENHRY, CDR2 SYGVKD. DNA of the CDR3: TGTGCCATCAGTGACTGGGCCACGGATGGCTACACCTTC. It translates to CAISDWATDGYTF.

This rearrangement joins TRBV27 to TRBJ1-6; the D gene is possibly TRBD1 (6 bases). Trimming shortened V by 5 bases and J by 4 bases, and 12 bases separated the two germline ends. The CDR3 runs 15 residues. Germline V gives CDR1 MNHEY, CDR2 SMNVEV (reference sequence). The CDR3 bases are TGTGCCAGCAGTCCCTCCAGGGGATATAATTCACCCCTCCACTTT. Translation: CASSPSRGYNSPLHF.

The CDR3 protein is CASSPQYVPGELFF. The DNA for the CDR3 is TGTGCCAGCAGTCCGCAGTACGTACCGGGGGAGCTGTTTTTT. The V call is TRBV27, the J call TRBJ2-2; D gene uncertain. Germline CDR1 is MNHEY and CDR2 is SMNVEV (reference sequence). There are 14 residues in the CDR3. The V gene lost 5 bases and the J gene lost 8 bases, with 15 bases spanning the gap.

This rearrangement joins TRBV6-5 to TRBJ2-3, with TRBD2 matching 12 bases. The germline CDR1 and CDR2 sequences are MNHEY and SVGAGI. J gave up 2 bases and V 4 bases, and 4 bases lay outside the gene matches. The CDR3 runs to 16 residues. The CDR3: CASSFGLAGTTDTQYF. The CDR3 coding sequence is TGTGCCAGCAGTTTCGGACTAGCGGGAACCACAGATACGCAGTATTTT.

The sample holds a few counts of this clone. The gene calls are TRBV15 and TRBJ2-2, with a possible D match to TRBD1 (5 bases). Germline CDR1 is LNHNV and CDR2 is YYDKDF (reference sequence). The CDR3 covers 14 residues. V lost 8 bases and J 2 bases, leaving 12 bases between the germline ends. Written as DNA, the CDR3 is TGTGCCACCGGGGCAGGTACCAACACCGGGGAGCTGTTTTTT. Amino acids: CATGAGTNTGELFF.

CDR3: CASRAGLAGAYSYEQYF. The CDR3 DNA follows: TGTGCCAGCAGAGCGGGACTAGCGGGGGCCTACTCCTACGAGCAGTACTTC. The chain links TRBV2 to TRBJ2-7; TRBD2 matches at 14 bases. The CDR3 has 17 residues. Germline CDR1 is SNHLY and CDR2 is FYNNEI. Losses at the gene ends were 6 bases for V and 0 bases for J; bases not matched to a gene: 7.

This rearrangement joins TRBV30 to TRBJ2-5; a possible D gene is TRBD1 (7 bases). Germline values: CDR1 GTSNPN, CDR2 SVGIG (reference sequence). The CDR3 consists of 15 residues. Trimming shortened V by 2 bases and J by 5 bases, and 18 bases separated the two germline ends. CDR3 sequence: CAWSPRGASGETQYF. The CDR3 DNA reads as TGTGCCTGGAGTCCCAGGGGGGCCTCAGGGGAGACCCAGTACTTC. The whole variable domain, filled in from reference TRBV30 and TRBJ2-5, reads SQTIHQWPATLVQPVGSPLSLECTVEGTSNPNLYWYRQAAGRGLQLLFYSVGIGQISSEVPQNLSASRPQDRQFILSSKKLLLSDSGFYLCAWSPRGASGETQYFGPGTRLLVL.

The CDR3 spells CASSPQGGDGNTIYF. The CDR3 nucleotides read TGTGCCAGTAGCCCCCAGGGGGGTGATGGAAACACCATATATTTT. This chain links TRBV19 with TRBJ1-3; TRBD1 agrees at 7 bases. Germline V gene sequence: CDR1 LNHDA, CDR2 SQIVND (reference sequence). The CDR3 is 15 amino acids. After removal of 6 bases from V and 3 bases from J, the junction contained 8 bases not matched to a gene.

This chain uses TRBV5-6 with TRBJ2-7; D perhaps matches TRBD1 (5 bases). Germline lookup yields CDR1 SGHDT and CDR2 YYEEEE. The CDR3 totals 14 residues. Trimming pared 0 bases from V and 2 bases from J, leaving 9 bases between. The CDR3 DNA reads as TGTGCCAGCAGCTTGGTAGGGGTAGCCTACGAGCAGTACTTC. Protein sequence: CASSLVGVAYEQYF.

The rearrangement joins TRBV18 to TRBJ2-5; D remains ambiguous. There are 13 residues in the CDR3. Trimming cost V 0 bases and J 1 base, with 3 bases left between them. The V gene's germline CDR1 is KGHSH and CDR2 LQKENI. CDR3 loop: CASSPPVQETQYF. Here the CDR3 DNA reads TGTGCCAGCTCACCACCCGTCCAAGAGACCCAGTACTTC.

In nucleotides, the CDR3 is TGTGCCAGCAGCTTATTGAGACAGTCCAATGAGCAGTTCTTC. Translation: CASSLLRQSNEQFF. This sequence joins TRBV7-2 and TRBJ2-1; possibly TRBD1 for D (5 bases). Germline CDR1 SGHTA, CDR2 FQGNSA. The CDR3 length is 14 residues. With 2 bases removed from V and 6 bases from J, the gap between germline ends came to 11 bases.

This clone has just a few counts. The rearrangement uses TRBV19 and TRBJ1-5, with 7 bases identical to TRBD1. This CDR3 has 15 amino acids. Germline V lookup: CDR1 LNHDA, CDR2 SQIVND (reference sequence). V trimming: 5 bases; J trimming: 3 bases; junction bases outside the gene matches: 7. The DNA of the CDR3 is TGTGCCAGTAGTGACGACAGGGCCTACAATCAGCCCCAGCATTTT. It codes for CASSDDRAYNQPQHF. The variable domain in full, completed from reference TRBV19 and TRBJ1-5, reads DGGITQSPKYLFRKEGQNVTLSCEQNLNHDAMYWYRQDPGQGLRLIYYSQIVNDFQKGDIAEGYSVSREKKESFPLTVTSAQKNPTAFYLCASSDDRAYNQPQHFGDGTRLSIL.

The chain links TRBV3-1 (or the pseudogene TRBV3-2) to TRBJ1-1, with 8 bases lining up with TRBD1. Germline loops: CDR1 LGHDT, CDR2 YNNKEL (reference sequence). The J segment lost 3 bases and the V segment lost 0 bases, leaving 6 bases of the junction unmatched. The CDR3 sequence is 16 residues long. The CDR3 region is CASSQDIGQGDTEAFF. The CDR3 DNA follows: TGTGCCAGCAGCCAAGATATAGGACAGGGAGACACTGAAGCTTTCTTT.

V is TRBV29-1 and J is TRBJ1-3; the D gene is possibly TRBD1 (6 bases). Germline values: CDR1 SQVTM, CDR2 ANQGSEA. V lost 2 bases and J lost 3, with 8 bases in between. This CDR3 has 13 residues. The CDR3 nucleotides are TGCAGCGTTGAACAGGACAGTGGAAACACCATATATTTT. This sequence encodes CSVEQDSGNTIYF.